The 14 T cell receptor beta chains given below trace back to one sample, sequenced in a study of blood T cell repertoires in COVID-19. TCRdb's table, derived via immunoSEQ multiplex PCR, lists solely in-frame clones and lacks some. Here the sample spans roughly 500,000 clones, approximately 85% being singletons. Material: peripheral blood. The source is a human donor in a cohort sampled during active COVID-19.

This clone was observed a few times. The chain couples TRBV18 to TRBJ1-1; no definite D call. Trimming removed 3 bases from V and 0 bases from J, with 11 bases in between. Germline CDR1 KGHSH, CDR2 LQKENI. The CDR3 is made up of 15 amino acids. The DNA of the CDR3 is TGTGCCAGCTCACCGGCCAGGCTCGTGAACACTGAAGCTTTCTTT. Residues: CASSPARLVNTEAFF.

The chain joins TRBV5-1 to TRBJ1-1; TRBD1 matches 7 bases. CDR3 size: 14 residues. V shed 2 bases, J shed 3 bases, and the junction held 4 bases outside the gene matches. Germline lookup yields CDR1 SGHRS and CDR2 YFSETQ. The CDR3 nucleotides read TGCGCCAGCAGCTTCAGGGGGGCCGACACTGAAGCTTTCTTT. The encoded protein is CASSFRGADTEAFF.

The gene calls are TRBV9 and TRBJ2-3; 8 bases match TRBD2. Germline V gene sequence: CDR1 SGDLS, CDR2 YYNGEE. The V segment lost 4 bases and the J segment 9 bases; nucleotides outside the gene matches: 19. This CDR3 is built from 17 residues. The CDR3 reads CASSPRRTSGGLRTQYF. CDR3 nucleotide sequence: TGTGCCAGCAGCCCCCGTCGTACCAGCGGGGGCTTAAGGACGCAGTATTTT.

The chain combines TRBV6-5 with TRBJ2-7; no firm D call. V was cut by 6 bases and J by 0 bases, with 12 bases left in between. CDR3 length: 14 residues. Germline CDR1 MNHEY, CDR2 SVGAGI. Written as DNA, the CDR3 is TGTGCCAGCAGCTTCCCGAGTAGCTCCTACGAGCAGTACTTC. Translating it yields CASSFPSSSYEQYF.

V usage is TRBV14 and J usage is TRBJ2-1, with D possibly matching TRBD1 (5 bases). Per the germline V gene, CDR1 is SGHDN and CDR2 is FVKESK. Trimming cost V 5 bases and J 4 bases, with 15 bases left between them. The CDR3 spans 15 residues. CDR3 coding DNA: TGTGCCAGCAGCGTATGGGGCCCTATATACAATGAGCAGTTCTTC. This gives the protein CASSVWGPIYNEQFF.

The chain joins TRBV7-9 to TRBJ1-1; D is uncertain. Per the germline V gene, CDR1 is SEHNR and CDR2 is FQNEAQ (reference sequence). The CDR3 covers 14 residues. Trimming removed 1 base at V and 1 base at J, with 7 bases between. This chain's CDR3 is CASSLGGQNTEAFF. The DNA for the CDR3 is TGTGCCAGCAGCTTAGGAGGGCAGAACACTGAAGCTTTCTTT.

This rearrangement joins TRBV18 to TRBJ2-2; TRBD1 agrees at 10 bases. The V gene end was trimmed by 1 base and the J gene end by 6 bases; junction bases not matched to a gene: 2. This CDR3 region has 15 residues. CDR1 KGHSH and CDR2 LQKENI come from the germline V gene. The CDR3: CASSPRDRGPGELFF. CDR3 DNA: TGTGCCAGCTCACCACGAGACAGGGGGCCCGGGGAGCTGTTTTTT.

This chain joins TRBV19 and TRBJ2-1; 7 nucleotides align to TRBD2. The CDR3 has 15 residues. In germline, CDR1 is LNHDA, CDR2 SQIVND (reference sequence). V lost 8 bases, J lost 0 bases, and 7 bases stayed unmatched. CDR3 coding DNA: TGTGCCAGTGATACTAGCGCGAGCTCCTACAATGAGCAGTTCTTC. Protein sequence: CASDTSASSYNEQFF.

The chain has TRBV5-1 and TRBJ1-5; no clear D. The CDR3 sequence is 14 residues long. Germline V gene sequence: CDR1 SGHRS, CDR2 YFSETQ. The V end lost 0 bases, the J end lost 6 bases, and 10 bases lay between the germline ends. CDR3 amino acids: CASSLDPVGQPQHF. The CDR3 coding sequence is TGCGCCAGCAGCTTGGATCCAGTTGGTCAGCCCCAGCATTTT.

The genes are TRBV19 and TRBJ1-1; D is unclear. CDR1 is LNHDA and CDR2 is SQIVND in the germline V gene (reference sequence). CDR3 length: 17 amino acids. Trimming removed 7 bases from V and 1 base from J, with 22 bases in between. CDR3 coding DNA: TGTGCCAGTAATCCTACCCCGTCTGCGCCTTGGAACACTGAAGCTTTCTTT. This sequence encodes CASNPTPSAPWNTEAFF.

V and J are TRBV5-6 and TRBJ1-4; 7 bases are a match to TRBD1. This CDR3 has 16 amino acids. V was pared by 1 base and J by 1 base, with 4 bases of the junction left unmatched. Looked up from germline, CDR1 is SGHDT and CDR2 is YYEEEE. CDR3: CASSLLQGITNEKLFF. CDR3 nucleotides: TGTGCCAGCAGCTTGTTACAGGGGATAACTAATGAAAAACTGTTTTTT.

The chain couples TRBV3-1 (or the pseudogene TRBV3-2) to TRBJ2-5; 7 bases are shared with TRBD1. V shed 0 bases, J shed 5 bases, and the junction held 9 bases outside the gene matches. The CDR3 has 16 residues. Germline V gene sequence: CDR1 LGHDT, CDR2 YNNKEL (reference sequence). CDR3 nucleotides: TGTGCCAGCAGCCAAGATCTAGAGGGGGCAGGGGAGACCCAGTACTTC. This translates into CASSQDLEGAGETQYF.

The chain employs TRBV7-8 and TRBJ2-7; no definite D call. Trimming left V 5 bases short and J 0 bases short, with 14 bases between. The CDR3 runs 15 residues. CDR1 SGHVS and CDR2 FQNEAQ come from the germline V gene. In DNA form, the CDR3 reads TGTGCCAGCAGCCCAGCTCGGGTCCCCTCCTACGAGCAGTACTTC. Its protein is CASSPARVPSYEQYF.

The chain combines TRBV11-3 with TRBJ2-1, with TRBD2 matching over 8 bases. J was trimmed by 7 bases and V by 3 bases; bases with no gene match: 14. This CDR3 comprises 17 residues. Per germline, CDR1 SGHNT and CDR2 YENEEA. The CDR3 bases are TGTGCCAGCAGCTTCCATCCTAGCGGGTCCCCCCTTAATGAGCAGTTCTTC. Its protein is CASSFHPSGSPLNEQFF.